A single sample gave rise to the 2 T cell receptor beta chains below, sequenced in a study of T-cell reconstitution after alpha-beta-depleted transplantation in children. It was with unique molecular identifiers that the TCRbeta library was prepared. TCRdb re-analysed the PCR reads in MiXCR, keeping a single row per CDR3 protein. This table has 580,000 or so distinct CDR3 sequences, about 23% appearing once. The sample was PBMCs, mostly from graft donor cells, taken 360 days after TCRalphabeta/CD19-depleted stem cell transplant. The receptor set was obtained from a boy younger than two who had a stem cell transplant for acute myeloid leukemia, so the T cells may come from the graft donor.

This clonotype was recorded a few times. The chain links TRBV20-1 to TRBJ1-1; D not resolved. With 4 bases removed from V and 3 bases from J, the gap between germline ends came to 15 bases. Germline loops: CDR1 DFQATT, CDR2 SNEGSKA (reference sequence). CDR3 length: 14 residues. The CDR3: CSAIRRRGDTEAFF. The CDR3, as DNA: TGCAGTGCTATCCGGCGGCGGGGTGACACTGAAGCTTTCTTT.

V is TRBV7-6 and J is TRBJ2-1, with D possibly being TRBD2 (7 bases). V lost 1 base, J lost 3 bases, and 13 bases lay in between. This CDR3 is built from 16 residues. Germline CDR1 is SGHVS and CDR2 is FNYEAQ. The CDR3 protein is CASSLEPGGVYNEQFF. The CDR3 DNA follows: TGTGCCAGCAGCTTAGAGCCGGGGGGCGTCTACAATGAGCAGTTCTTC.